This record covers a single TCR beta chain. There is no known antigen for this receptor. Base-call qualities are not available, and no considerably larger clone is one nucleotide away. The entry originates in a study of cytomegalovirus exposure and HLA in healthy donors (dated by TCRdb to 2016 to 2017). Concerning the study at large: In an earlier analysis of 450 to 750 of the donors, around 290 Gb of sequence data and just under 120 million unique TCR beta sequences from about 179 million T cells were reported. About 280 gigabases of sequencing data and approximately 85 million unique TCR sequences were included in an early release covering about 600 HLA-typed donors. Of the roughly 400 genotyped donors, roughly 80% fell in the genetic ancestry cluster associated with self-reported Caucasian donors. The study aimed to test whether signatures of past pathogen exposure could be identified by cataloging public T cell receptors. The study profiled the T cell repertoires of hundreds of subjects by immunosequencing and related them to cytomegalovirus serostatus. Along with the roughly 610-subject first cohort, a separate validation cohort of over a hundred different subjects was used. To predict cytomegalovirus infection status, the study combined high-throughput TCR immunosequencing, statistical association of individual TCRs with disease status, and machine learning. In a later analysis, previously published TCR beta repertoires from about 670 donors were re-analyzed and high-resolution HLA genotyping was added so that TCR occurrence patterns could be studied. The later analysis used no new phenotypic data to find candidate immune exposures, relying instead on TCR beta sequences and their occurrence across donors. An earlier analysis of several hundred of the donors used high-throughput TCR beta sequencing to judge whether each TCR beta V gene segment behaved as functional or pseudogenic. Donor age, sex, ethnicity and CMV serostatus were compiled together with the repertoire data. A later genetic analysis used genome-wide SNP genotypes for about 55% of the 666 donors, treating that subset as a discovery cohort. Every repertoire in the discovery cohort had been generated on one and the same sequencing platform. Both class I and class II loci were covered by HLA typing, at four-digit resolution. Typing coverage differed by locus: A, B, C, DRB1 and DQB1 were typed in roughly 620-640 donors, DQA1 in 500 to 550, DPA1 in around 610, and DPB1 in just under 490. About five DR-DQ haplotypes were treated as single units for association and clustering because of strong linkage in the cohort. Among roughly 370 genotyped donors of the cohort, an average of approximately 250,000 unique TCR beta nucleotide sequences were sequenced per donor, 15% to 20% of them non-productive. What the research found in general, with its limitations: In a later genetic analysis, fewer N-insertions in productive TCRs were reported among donors in an Asian-associated ancestry cluster than the roughly 700-donor mean. Linkage disequilibrium might explain the correlated functional status among segregating V segments, but an unknown experimental factor could not be ruled out. In vitro tests confirmed that a few of the cytomegalovirus-associated TCR beta chains recognize cytomegalovirus antigens. For the cohort, immune exposure information was limited to CMV serostatus. In a later genetic analysis, a missense DCLRE1C variant was associated with V-gene and J-gene trimming of TCR beta chains, and the association was replicated in an independent cohort. While some public TCRs were present in many individuals, most TCR sequences turned up only very rarely across donors. The classifier was reported to diagnose cytomegalovirus status with high specificity and sensitivity in both the original and validation cohorts. According to a later analysis, TCR association rates differed among HLA loci, with DRB1 alleles showing the most associated TCRs and HLA-C alleles showing the fewest. Assigning TCR associations to individual alleles was difficult when HLA alleles, especially DR and DQ, strongly co-occurred. A later analysis found that most CMV-associated TCR beta chains appeared HLA-restricted, with HLA associations seemingly driven largely by CMV exposure. The 87-base-pair reads could not distinguish some IMGT-functional V segments, including TRBV6-2 and TRBV6-3, so those segments were excluded. The authors suggested that the approach could potentially be extended to other disease states and immunological phenotypes. An earlier analysis of 450 to 750 of the donors showed that most TCR beta V segments appeared in productive rearrangements either about 87% or about 30% of the time, which broadly matched IMGT annotations. This cohort had only TCR beta chains sequenced, and the lack of alpha or paired-chain data limited which features could be detected. In the study, approximately 160 TCR beta chains were listed as associated with cytomegalovirus. A further reported finding was that TCR beta sequences accurately predicted the HLA-A and HLA-B alleles for most subjects in the first cohort. A cluster of highly shared sequence variants was judged likely to be a technical artifact of the sequencing pipeline. At a false discovery rate of 0.05, a later analysis linked under 20,000 TCR beta sequences to specific HLA alleles. In a later analysis, HLA-associated TCR beta chains showed more clonal expansion and lower generation probabilities than non-associated chains that were equally common. In a later analysis, several top co-occurrence clusters were reported to appear linked to parvovirus B19, influenza, CMV and Epstein-Barr virus. Roughly 17 rarely observed V segments, including chromosome 9 orphons, were excluded from the earlier analysis of some 590 of the donors because counts were too low. Presence/absence analyses assumed roughly uniform sequencing depth across donors, an assumption that may not hold. Because some donors lacked HLA typing at each locus, the association tests relied only on the typed subset.

Libraries came from the immunoSEQ multiplex PCR assay. A mixture of 60 forward primers for TCR Vbeta segments and 13 reverse primers for TCR Jbeta segments was used in the multiplex PCR. The CDR3 region of rearranged TCR beta genes was amplified from genomic DNA by a multiplex PCR assay. On the Illumina HiSeq System, the amplified TCR beta libraries were sequenced as 87-base-pair reads. The study's processing was this. In a later analysis, about 80 million unique TCR beta chains were counted across the approximately 640 repertoires, and around 10 million of these chains were shared by at least two donors. To remove PCR and sequencing errors, raw reads were error-corrected and collapsed into unique sequences using a nearest-neighbor algorithm that merged closely related sequences. V, D and J gene segments were assigned by aligning CDR3 sequences to IMGT reference sequences. For a sequence to be retained, a match of at least six nucleotides was required to both a V gene segment and a J gene segment. A rearrangement was called productive if the CDR3 had no stop codons and remained in frame with V and J, and every other rearrangement was called non-productive. CDR3 was defined by IMGT convention, running from the second conserved V-encoded cysteine to the conserved J-encoded phenylalanine. Sequences without an unambiguous match to a single V gene segment were excluded from the earlier analysis of about 640 of the donors. In an earlier analysis of 450 to 700 of the donors, V segments were called functional above 56.7% productive rearrangements and were called segregating when the between-donor standard deviation exceeded 5%. A statistical classification framework was built to diagnose cytomegalovirus status from the catalog of TCR beta chain sequences. V and J gene assignment, in a later analysis, came from comparing TCR nucleotide sequences with IMGT/GENE-DB human TR gene sequences. Using the TCRdist pipeline, a later analysis assigned CDR3 sequences along with most-parsimonious VDJ recombination scenarios. In a later analysis, each TCR beta chain was defined by its CDR3 amino acid sequence together with its V-gene family, and reads lacking a unique V-gene family were excluded. To address suspected cross-contamination and a sequencing artifact, a later analysis removed a few hundred highly shared, low-generation-probability nucleotide sequences. For each public chain, a later analysis derived a clonal expansion index from normalized ranks of inferred template counts within each repertoire. A later analysis computed generation probabilities with a VDJ recombination model fitted to out-of-frame rearrangements, and checked the results against IGoR. Hypergeometric tests were used in a later analysis to score TCR-TCR, TCR-HLA and TCR-CMV co-occurrence, with a repertoire-size bias correction applied to the TCR pairs. To estimate false discovery rates, a later analysis permuted the HLA or CMV assignments 20 times. A later analysis grouped co-occurring TCRs with DBSCAN, adding TCRdist sequence similarity when clustering within HLA-allele-positive subsets. Co-occurrence clustering excluded repertoires with fewer than 30,000 or more than 120,000 public chains, plus five with anomalous nucleotide sharing. Entries here come from immuneACCESS through TCRdb and include only in-frame sequences with V and J called. Some clones fail to appear in such tables; in the studies checked, an unresolved V gene covers under half of the shortfall, and the cause of the remainder is unknown. V and J calls and clone size follow that table, whereas D and trimming were derived from the DNA. Recorded for this sample are roughly 130,000 clones; around 83% of them occurred a single time. The ten largest clones take up 2% to 3% of the sample.

CDR1 is given as MGHRA and CDR2 as YSYEKL, both from the germline V gene. The junction shows trimming of 0 bases on V and 1 base on J, and the gene matches do not reach 4 bases of it. The CDR3 numbers 16 residues from cysteine through phenylalanine. The entry retains the CDR3 DNA only, 48 bases that are in frame from base 1. The cohort was made up of 666 healthy bone marrow donors. At the time of sampling, every cohort member was nominally healthy, though immune exposures that went unrecorded were likely present. The donor was CMV seronegative and belonged to the group of 320 or so seronegative cohort members. Each donor provided a peripheral blood sample, and peripheral blood mononuclear cells were used for TCR beta sequencing. Genomic DNA was extracted from the blood cell samples with the Qiagen DNeasy Blood Extraction Kit.

The sequenced sample consisted of PBMCs. The rearrangement combines TRBV4-1 with TRBJ2-5, with 8 bases in between that match TRBD2. This sequence was found in a man in his forties or fifties in good health and CMV-seronegative. The CDR3 protein sequence reads: CASSQDWRGAQETQYF. The nucleotide sequence is TGCGCCAGCAGCCAAGATTGGCGGGGGGCCCAAGAGACCCAGTACTTC.